This T cell receptor (beta chain) was recovered during a study of blood T cell repertoires in COVID-19. Across the whole study: T cells, B-cell-depleted T cells, or PBMCs supplied cDNA or gDNA.

The V end was cut by 3 bases, the J end by 2 bases, with 5 bases between. Germline assignment: CDR1 ENHRY and CDR2 SYGVKD. This CDR3 has 13 residues. As originally analysed: How many nucleated cells were present was estimated from reference gene primer amplification. This table comes from immunoSEQ multiplex PCR, and its TCRdb copy is limited to in-frame clones, with some not included. V and J calls and clone size are those listed in that table; D and trimming were worked out from the DNA. The table shows tens of thousands of clones, with around 86% occurring only once. The rearrangement links TRBV10-3 to TRBJ1-3, with unresolved D. What was sequenced was peripheral blood. The sequence was obtained from a human donor in a cohort sampled during active COVID-19. The CDR3 DNA reads as TGTGCCATCAGTGAAGAGGCTGGAAACACCATATATTTT. It codes for CAISEEAGNTIYF.